This T cell receptor (beta chain) was observed in a study of shared clonotypes between healthy human individuals. General observations from the study: Generation probability values for non-shared clonotypes were lower than those for clonotypes shared by all four donors. Around 5% of naive CD4 clonotypes were shared across several donors. Rarefaction indicated that sorted-subset sequencing remained incomplete although depth was large.

Note on this clone: The antigen remains unidentified.

CD45RO-negative, CCR7-selected cells formed the naive CD8 fraction, which excluded terminally differentiated effector memory CD45RA+ cells. Study donors comprised healthy, HIV-negative adults devoid of recent acute infection or vaccination. Clones were read by immunoSEQ multiplex PCR, and TCRdb kept only the in-frame ones, dropping some. The sample shows 1.5 million to 2.5 million clones, about 95% of them seen only once. Germline V gene data show CDR1 as MNHEY and CDR2 as SMNVEV (reference sequence). This CDR3 comprises 13 residues. Trimming shortened V by 5 bases and J by 6 bases, and 13 bases separated the two germline ends.

The rearrangement links TRBV27 to TRBJ1-2, with TRBD1 as a possible D gene (6 bases). The sequence derives from a man aged 18-30 years in good health. The sequencing input was naive CD8+ T cells sorted from blood. This CDR3 is CASSATGMDGYTF. The DNA of the CDR3 is TGTGCCAGCAGTGCAACAGGGATGGATGGCTACACCTTC.